A single sample gave rise to the 28 T cell receptor beta chains below, sequenced in a study of cytomegalovirus exposure and HLA in healthy donors. Researchers ran the PCR with 60 Vbeta and 13 Jbeta primers. Some clones are missing from TCRdb's copy, which holds only in-frame ones; the method was immunoSEQ multiplex PCR. Here the sample spans 270,000 or so clones, 70% to 90% being singletons. The sequencing input was PBMCs. These receptors all stem from a man aged 40-50 years in good health and CMV-seropositive.

This clone was seen only once. This chain links TRBV7-9 with TRBJ1-3, with D uncertain. Germline loops: CDR1 SEHNR, CDR2 FQNEAQ (reference sequence). Trimming stripped 1 base from V and 2 bases from J, with 15 bases between. This CDR3 comprises 17 residues. The CDR3 protein is CASSLVVVEGAGNTIYF. The CDR3, as DNA: TGTGCCAGCAGCTTAGTGGTGGTAGAGGGCGCTGGAAACACCATATATTTT.

The V call is TRBV4-2, the J call TRBJ1-5; 7 bases are shared with TRBD1. CDR1 and CDR2 from the germline V gene are LGHNA and YNFKEQ. This CDR3 is 18 amino acids long. V gave up 2 bases and J gave up 2 bases; unmatched junction bases: 12. CDR3 DNA sequence: TGTGCCAGCAGCCAAATCGCCGCGACAGGGACCGGCAATCAGCCCCAGCATTTT. Translation: CASSQIAATGTGNQPQHF.

This sequence joins TRBV5-1 and TRBJ2-5, with D possibly matching TRBD2 (6 bases). TRBJ2-7 matches the DNA end more closely, so the J call is doubtful. This CDR3 spans 14 amino acids. Germline CDR1 reads SGHRS; CDR2 reads YFSETQ. The CDR3, as DNA: TGCGCCAGCAGTGGTCCCGGGAGTGCCTACGAGCAGTACTTC. This translates into CASSGPGSAYEQYF.

This sequence joins TRBV15 and TRBJ1-1; no clear D gene. The ends were cut back, 7 bases at V and 3 bases at J, with 18 bases in the middle. The CDR3 extends over 15 amino acids. CDR1 and CDR2 from the germline V gene are LNHNV and YYDKDF (reference sequence). This CDR3 is CATTPETGRDTEAFF. In DNA form, the CDR3 reads TGTGCCACCACCCCAGAGACGGGTCGGGACACTGAAGCTTTCTTT.

This chain links TRBV4-2 with TRBJ2-5; 7 nucleotides match TRBD2. The CDR3 totals 15 residues. From germline, CDR1 is LGHNA and CDR2 YNFKEQ. Trimming cost V 6 bases and J 1 base; bases outside gene matches: 8. This CDR3 is CASSLELAIQETQYF. CDR3 nucleotide sequence: TGTGCCAGCAGTCTAGAACTAGCGATCCAAGAGACCCAGTACTTC.

The CDR3 DNA follows: TGTGCCAGTAGTACGACAGGGGTTATGAACACTGAAGCTTTCTTT. As protein: CASSTTGVMNTEAFF. The chain employs TRBV19 and TRBJ1-1; 8 bases map to TRBD1. CDR3 length equals 15 residues. V gave up 4 bases and J gave up 0 bases; unmatched junction bases: 4. Germline V gives CDR1 LNHDA, CDR2 SQIVND (reference sequence).

For the CDR3, the DNA is TGTGCCAGCAGCTTGGTCGCAGGGGGCAGCTGGAACGAGCAGTACTTC. It specifies CASSLVAGGSWNEQYF. V and J are TRBV5-5 and TRBJ2-7, with 8 bases aligning to TRBD1. With 0 bases clipped from V and 5 bases from J, the junction kept 10 bases outside the gene matches. In germline, CDR1 is SGHKS, CDR2 YYEKEE (reference sequence). The CDR3 consists of 16 residues.

The V and J genes are TRBV9 and TRBJ2-7; D is perhaps TRBD1 (6 bases). Germline assignment: CDR1 SGDLS and CDR2 YYNGEE. The CDR3 runs to 14 residues. Trimming removed 4 bases at V and 4 bases at J, with 15 bases between. CDR3 amino acids: CASSPTATGYEQYF. CDR3 in DNA: TGTGCCAGCAGCCCCACCGCGACAGGTTACGAGCAGTACTTC.

The chain has TRBV9 and TRBJ2-7; D perhaps matches TRBD1 (5 bases). The germline gives CDR1 SGDLS, CDR2 YYNGEE. CDR3 length equals 13 residues. V lost 4 bases and J lost 5, with 13 bases in between. The CDR3 coding sequence is TGTGCCAGCAGCCCTACAGGTAACCACGAGCAGTACTTC. Its protein product is CASSPTGNHEQYF.

The chain uses TRBV5-4 and TRBJ2-5; D possibly corresponds to TRBD1 (5 bases). The CDR3 is 15 residues long. Per germline, CDR1 SGHNT and CDR2 YYREEE (reference sequence). V lost 2 bases to trimming and J lost 2 bases, with 13 bases between them. CDR3: CASSFRTIEQETQYF. In DNA form, the CDR3 reads TGTGCCAGCAGCTTCCGGACAATAGAGCAAGAGACCCAGTACTTC.

The V gene is TRBV7-9, the J gene TRBJ2-6; possibly TRBD1 for D (7 bases). Germline CDR1 and CDR2: SEHNR and FQNEAQ (reference sequence). The ends were cut back, 7 bases at V and 0 bases at J, with 16 bases in the middle. The length of the CDR3 is 17 residues. The CDR3: CASKERGDSSGANVLTF. For the CDR3, the DNA is TGTGCCAGCAAAGAGAGGGGGGACAGCTCTGGGGCCAACGTCCTGACTTTC.

The CDR3 loop is CASSQTPSDRATDTQYF. The CDR3 nucleotides are TGTGCCAGCAGTCAAACGCCTTCGGACAGGGCCACAGATACGCAGTATTTT. The genes are TRBV28 and TRBJ2-3; 8 bases are shared with TRBD1. Germline lookup yields CDR1 MDHEN and CDR2 SYDVKM. Trimming cost V 5 bases and J 2 bases; bases outside gene matches: 12. This CDR3 contains 17 residues.

The V gene is TRBV7-2, the J gene TRBJ2-5, with D possibly matching TRBD2 (5 bases). V was trimmed by 9 bases and J by 4 bases, leaving 24 bases between them. Per germline, CDR1 SGHTA and CDR2 FQGNSA. The CDR3 extends over 16 amino acids. The CDR3, as DNA: TGTGCCAGTAATCGCCCTTCAGGAGGTGGGCGAGAGACCCAGTACTTC. Translated: CASNRPSGGGRETQYF.

V is TRBV29-1 and J is TRBJ2-1, with D possibly being TRBD2 (6 bases). Between the trimmed V and J ends, which lost 1 base and 2 bases, there was a span of 18 bases. The germline V gene encodes CDR1 SQVTM and CDR2 ANQGSEA. This CDR3 comprises 17 residues. CDR3 nucleotide sequence: TGCAGCGTTGAAGTTTTAAGAGGCGGGACCCCCTACAATGAGCAGTTCTTC. Protein sequence: CSVEVLRGGTPYNEQFF.

The rearrangement joins TRBV27 to TRBJ2-7, with D perhaps TRBD1 (6 bases). CDR1 MNHEY and CDR2 SMNVEV come from the germline V gene (reference sequence). V was trimmed by 5 bases and J by 1 base, leaving 15 bases between them. The CDR3 is 15 residues long. Here the CDR3 reads CASSHRALLSYEQYF. The DNA of the CDR3 is TGTGCCAGCAGTCACAGGGCCCTACTTTCCTACGAGCAGTACTTC.

This clone was recorded a few times. In DNA, the CDR3 is TGTGCCAGCAGTTACGGCAGCAATCAGCCCCAGCATTTT. Its protein is CASSYGSNQPQHF. The rearrangement uses TRBV6-5 and TRBJ1-5; D is unresolved. V was cut by 2 bases and J by 1 base, with 3 bases left in between. The germline V gene has CDR1 MNHEY and CDR2 SVGAGI. The CDR3 spans 13 residues.

This chain's CDR3 is CASSEVAGGQETQYF. The CDR3 DNA is TGTGCCAGCAGTGAGGTAGCGGGAGGCCAAGAGACCCAGTACTTC. This chain links TRBV2 with TRBJ2-5; 10 nucleotides line up with TRBD2. After removal of 3 bases from V and 1 base from J, the junction contained 2 bases not matched to a gene. Germline CDR1 reads SNHLY; CDR2 reads FYNNEI. This CDR3 has 15 amino acids.

The chain employs TRBV5-6 and TRBJ1-1; D is unresolved. Germline V gives CDR1 SGHDT, CDR2 YYEEEE. V shed 2 bases and J shed 4 bases, with 9 bases lying between them. The CDR3 length is 13 residues. Here the CDR3 DNA reads TGTGCCAGCAGCTTTGGGAGGCGCACTGAAGCTTTCTTT. Translating gives CASSFGRRTEAFF. Full variable domain (missing parts from reference TRBV5-6 and TRBJ1-1): DAGVTQSPTHLIKTRGQQVTLRCSPKSGHDTVSWYQQALGQGPQFIFQYYEEEERQRGNFPDRFSGHQFPNYSSELNVNALLLGDSALYLCASSFGRRTEAFFGQGTRLTVV.

The gene calls are TRBV7-2 and TRBJ2-3; D possibly corresponds to TRBD1 (6 bases). Per germline, CDR1 SGHTA and CDR2 FQGNSA. The V end was cut by 5 bases, the J end by 4 bases, with 10 bases between. CDR3 length: 13 amino acids. CDR3 bases: TGTGCCAGCAGCAGTACAGGGCCAGATACGCAGTATTTT. Translating it yields CASSSTGPDTQYF.

The chain links TRBV6-1 to TRBJ2-1; possibly TRBD2 for D (6 bases). The CDR3 contains 14 residues. V lost 4 bases and J 6 bases, leaving 13 bases between the germline ends. Germline loops: CDR1 MNHNS, CDR2 SASEGT. Written as DNA, the CDR3 is TGTGCCAGCAGTGGCTGGGACTCTGCCAATGAGCAGTTCTTC. Translation gives CASSGWDSANEQFF.

This chain links TRBV30 with TRBJ1-2; D not resolved. Germline lookup yields CDR1 GTSNPN and CDR2 SVGIG (reference sequence). Trimming left V 0 bases short and J 6 bases short, with 17 bases between. The CDR3 contains 15 residues. The CDR3: CAWSVIQRGGHGYTF. The CDR3 nucleotides read TGTGCCTGGAGTGTAATACAAAGAGGAGGTCATGGCTACACCTTC.

The chain joins TRBV28 to TRBJ2-2, with 12 bases that match TRBD1. Unmatched junction bases numbered 14, after V lost 5 bases and J lost 7 bases. CDR1 is MDHEN, CDR2 SYDVKM, per germline. The CDR3 is made up of 18 amino acids. CDR3 coding DNA: TGTGCCAGCAGTCCACCCCCGGGACAGGGGGCCCGAGACGGGGAGCTGTTTTTT. This gives the protein CASSPPPGQGARDGELFF.

The chain carries TRBV10-3 and TRBJ1-1, with 11 positions matching TRBD1. CDR3 length: 16 residues. The germline gives CDR1 ENHRY, CDR2 SYGVKD. V gave up 2 bases and J gave up 1 base; unmatched junction bases: 3. The DNA of the CDR3 is TGTGCCATCAGTGAGGGACAGGGGGCTCCGAACACTGAAGCTTTCTTT. It translates to CAISEGQGAPNTEAFF.

The chain combines TRBV2 with TRBJ2-1; 10 bases fit TRBD2. This CDR3 is 16 amino acids long. Germline loops: CDR1 SNHLY, CDR2 FYNNEI. J lost 0 bases, V lost 5 bases, and 4 bases had no gene match. The CDR3 region is CASSRLAGGSYNEQFF. In DNA, the CDR3 is TGTGCCAGCAGTCGTTTAGCGGGAGGCTCCTACAATGAGCAGTTCTTC.

This rearrangement joins TRBV11-1 to TRBJ2-7, with D possibly matching TRBD2 (6 bases). V was trimmed by 5 bases and J by 1 base, leaving 15 bases between them. The CDR3 contains 15 residues. Per germline, CDR1 SGHAT and CDR2 FQDESV (reference sequence). CDR3 region: CASSPRDFPSYEQYF. The DNA of the CDR3 is TGTGCCAGCAGCCCCCGGGACTTTCCTTCCTACGAGCAGTACTTC.

This chain uses TRBV7-3 with TRBJ2-2, with 7 positions matching TRBD2. The J segment lost 6 bases and the V segment lost 3 bases, leaving 13 bases of the junction unmatched. Germline CDR1 SGHTA, CDR2 FQGTGA. The CDR3 contains 17 residues. The CDR3 DNA reads as TGTGCCAGCAGCTTTGCCCACCGTCCGGCGGGGGCCGGGGAGCTGTTTTTT. Translating it yields CASSFAHRPAGAGELFF.

V usage is TRBV5-4 and J usage is TRBJ2-1; TRBD2 is a possible D gene (6 bases). Trimming removed 5 bases from V and 0 bases from J, with 12 bases in between. This CDR3 contains 15 residues. CDR1 and CDR2 (germline): SGHNT, YYREEE (reference sequence). The CDR3 region has the DNA TGTGCCAGCAGACGGGGGAGTGGCTCCTACAATGAGCAGTTCTTC. This gives the protein CASRRGSGSYNEQFF. Full variable domain (remainder filled in from reference TRBV5-4 and TRBJ2-1): ETGVTQSPTHLIKTRGQQVTLRCSSQSGHNTVSWYQQALGQGPQFIFQYYREEENGRGNFPPRFSGLQFPNYSSELNVNALELDDSALYLCASRRGSGSYNEQFFGPGTRLTVL.

This rearrangement joins TRBV4-3 to TRBJ2-3; 11 nucleotides agree with TRBD1. CDR1 and CDR2 (germline): LGHNA, YSLEER. The CDR3 has 17 amino acids. V lost 3 bases, J lost 4 bases, and 9 bases stayed unmatched. The CDR3 region has the DNA TGCGCCAGCAGCCATCTACCGGGACAGGGGGTAGCAGATACGCAGTATTTT. It specifies CASSHLPGQGVADTQYF.